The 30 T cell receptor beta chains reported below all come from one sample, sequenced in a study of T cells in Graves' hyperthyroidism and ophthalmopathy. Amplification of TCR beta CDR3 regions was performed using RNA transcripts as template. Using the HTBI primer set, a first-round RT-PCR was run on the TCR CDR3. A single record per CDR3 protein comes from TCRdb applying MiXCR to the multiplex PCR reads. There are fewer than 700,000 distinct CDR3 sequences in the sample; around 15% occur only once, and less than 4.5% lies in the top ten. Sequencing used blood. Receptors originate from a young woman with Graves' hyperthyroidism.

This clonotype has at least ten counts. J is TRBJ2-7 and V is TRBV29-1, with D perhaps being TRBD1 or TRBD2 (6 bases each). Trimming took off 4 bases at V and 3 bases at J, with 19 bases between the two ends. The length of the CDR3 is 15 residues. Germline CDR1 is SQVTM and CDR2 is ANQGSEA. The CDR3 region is CSVAGALTIGYEQYF. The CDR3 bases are TGCAGCGTTGCGGGGGCACTAACAATCGGCTACGAGCAGTACTTC.

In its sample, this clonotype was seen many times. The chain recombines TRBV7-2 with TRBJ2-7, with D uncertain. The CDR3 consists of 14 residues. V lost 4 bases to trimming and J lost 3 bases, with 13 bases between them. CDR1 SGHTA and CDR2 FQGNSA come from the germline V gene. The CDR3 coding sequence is TGTGCCAGCAGCTCCTTCACGAGTTTCTACGAGCAGTACTTC. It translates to CASSSFTSFYEQYF.

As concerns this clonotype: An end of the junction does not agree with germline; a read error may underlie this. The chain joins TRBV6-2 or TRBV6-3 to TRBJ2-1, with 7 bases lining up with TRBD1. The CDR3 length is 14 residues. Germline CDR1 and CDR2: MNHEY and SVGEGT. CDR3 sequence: CASSFDRASPYLSF. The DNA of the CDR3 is TGTGCCAGCAGTTTCGACAGGGCGTCCCCCTATTTGTCCTTC.

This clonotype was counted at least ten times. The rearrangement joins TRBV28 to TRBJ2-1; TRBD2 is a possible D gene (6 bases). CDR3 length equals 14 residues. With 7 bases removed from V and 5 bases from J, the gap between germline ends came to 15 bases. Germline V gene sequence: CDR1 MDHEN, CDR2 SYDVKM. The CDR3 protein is CASTVMGGNNEQFF. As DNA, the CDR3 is TGTGCCAGCACAGTCATGGGGGGAAACAATGAGCAGTTCTTC.

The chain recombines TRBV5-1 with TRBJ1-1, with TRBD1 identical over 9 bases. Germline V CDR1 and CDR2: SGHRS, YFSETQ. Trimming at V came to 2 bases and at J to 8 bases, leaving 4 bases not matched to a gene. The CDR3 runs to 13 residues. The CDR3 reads CASSFNRGREAFF. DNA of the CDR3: TGCGCCAGCAGCTTTAACAGGGGGCGCGAAGCTTTCTTT.

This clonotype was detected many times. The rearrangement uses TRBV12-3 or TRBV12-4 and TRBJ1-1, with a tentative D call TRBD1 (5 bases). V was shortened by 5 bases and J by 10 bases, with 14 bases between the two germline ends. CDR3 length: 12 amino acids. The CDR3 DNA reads TGTGCCAGCAGTATGGGGCGAGGGGTAGCTTTCTTT. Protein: CASSMGRGVAFF.

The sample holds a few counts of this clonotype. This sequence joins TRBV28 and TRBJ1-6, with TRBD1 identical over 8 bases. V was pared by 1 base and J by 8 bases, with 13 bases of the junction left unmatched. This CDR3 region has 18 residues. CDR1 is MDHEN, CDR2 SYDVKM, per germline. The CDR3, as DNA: TGTGCCAGCAGTTTATACCCTCCCGGGACAGGACGCGATTCACCCCTCCACTTT. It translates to CASSLYPPGTGRDSPLHF.

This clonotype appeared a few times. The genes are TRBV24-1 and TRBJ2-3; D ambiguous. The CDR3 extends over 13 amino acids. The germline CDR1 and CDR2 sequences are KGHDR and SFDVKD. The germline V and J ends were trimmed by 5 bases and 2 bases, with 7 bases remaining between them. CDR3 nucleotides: TGTGCCACCAGTGCCACTTTCACAGATACGCAGTATTTT. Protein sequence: CATSATFTDTQYF.

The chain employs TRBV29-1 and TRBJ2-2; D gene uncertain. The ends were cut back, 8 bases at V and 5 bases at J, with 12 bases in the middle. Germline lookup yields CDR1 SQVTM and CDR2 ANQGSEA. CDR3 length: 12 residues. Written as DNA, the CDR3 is TGCAGCTTATCCAGACGGACCGGGGAGCTGTTTTTT. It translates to CSLSRRTGELFF.

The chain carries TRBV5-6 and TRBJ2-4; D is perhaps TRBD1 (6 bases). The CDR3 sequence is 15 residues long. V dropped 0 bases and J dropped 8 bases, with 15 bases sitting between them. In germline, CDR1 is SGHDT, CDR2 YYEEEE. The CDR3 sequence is CASSLGGPRGYIQYF. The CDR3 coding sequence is TGTGCCAGCAGCTTGGGGGGGCCTAGAGGTTACATTCAGTACTTC.

CDR3 sequence (DNA): TGTGCCAGCAGTCGGGCGTCGGGCGATGGCTACACCTTC. Encoded protein: CASSRASGDGYTF. V gene TRBV6-2 or TRBV6-3 combines with J gene TRBJ1-2, with no clear D. V lost 5 bases and J 6 bases, leaving 13 bases between the germline ends. The CDR3 is 13 residues long. The germline gives CDR1 MNHEY, CDR2 SVGEGT.

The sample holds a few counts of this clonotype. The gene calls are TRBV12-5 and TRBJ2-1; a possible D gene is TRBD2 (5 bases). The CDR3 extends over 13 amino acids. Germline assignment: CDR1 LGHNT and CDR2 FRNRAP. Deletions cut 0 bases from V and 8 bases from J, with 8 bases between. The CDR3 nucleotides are TGTGCTAGTGGTTTGGTAAGCGGAGATGAGCAGTTCTTC. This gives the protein CASGLVSGDEQFF.

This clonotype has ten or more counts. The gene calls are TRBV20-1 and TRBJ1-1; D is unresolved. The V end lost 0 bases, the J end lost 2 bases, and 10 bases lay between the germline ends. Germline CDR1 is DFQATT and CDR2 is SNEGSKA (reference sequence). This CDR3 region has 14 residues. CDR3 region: CSAREPSSNTEAFF. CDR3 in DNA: TGCAGTGCTAGAGAACCCTCGTCCAACACTGAAGCTTTCTTT.

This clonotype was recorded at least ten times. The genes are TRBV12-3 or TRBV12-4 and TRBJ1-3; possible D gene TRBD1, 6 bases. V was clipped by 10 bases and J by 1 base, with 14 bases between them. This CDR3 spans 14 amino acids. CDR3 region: CANSITGSGNTIYF. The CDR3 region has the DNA TGTGCCAACTCAATAACAGGGTCTGGAAACACCATATATTTT.

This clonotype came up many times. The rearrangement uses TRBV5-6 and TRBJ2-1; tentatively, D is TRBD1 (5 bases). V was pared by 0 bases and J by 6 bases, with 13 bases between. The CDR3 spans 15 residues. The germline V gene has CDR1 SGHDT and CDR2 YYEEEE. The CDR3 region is CASSLVGFGANEQFF. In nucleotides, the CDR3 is TGTGCCAGCAGCTTGGTGGGGTTTGGGGCCAATGAGCAGTTCTTC. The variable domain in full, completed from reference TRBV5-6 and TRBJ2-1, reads DAGVTQSPTHLIKTRGQQVTLRCSPKSGHDTVSWYQQALGQGPQFIFQYYEEEERQRGNFPDRFSGHQFPNYSSELNVNALLLGDSALYLCASSLVGFGANEQFFGPGTRLTVL.

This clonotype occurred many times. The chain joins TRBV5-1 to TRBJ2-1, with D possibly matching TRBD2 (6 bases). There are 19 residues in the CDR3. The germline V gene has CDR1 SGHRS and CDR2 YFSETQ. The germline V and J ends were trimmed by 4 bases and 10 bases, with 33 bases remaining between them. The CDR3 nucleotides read TGCGCCAGCAGCCAAACCGGGACTGGGATGGTCGCTGGGGCTAAGGAGCAGTTCTTC. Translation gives CASSQTGTGMVAGAKEQFF.

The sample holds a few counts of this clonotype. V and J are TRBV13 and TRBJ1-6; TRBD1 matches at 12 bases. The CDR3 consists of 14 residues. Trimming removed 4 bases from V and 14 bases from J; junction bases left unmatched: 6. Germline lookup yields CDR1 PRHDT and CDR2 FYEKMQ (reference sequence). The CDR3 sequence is CASSSGTGGFTLHF. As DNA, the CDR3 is TGTGCCAGCAGCTCCGGGACAGGGGGCTTCACCCTCCACTTT.

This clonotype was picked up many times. The CDR3, as DNA: TGTGCCAGCTCACCACGACAGATCAGTCAGCCCCAGCATTTT. It specifies CASSPRQISQPQHF. The chain couples TRBV18 to TRBJ1-5; possibly TRBD1 for D (5 bases). This CDR3 has 14 residues. Per germline, CDR1 KGHSH and CDR2 LQKENI. The V end lost 1 base, the J end lost 6 bases, and 10 bases lay between the germline ends.

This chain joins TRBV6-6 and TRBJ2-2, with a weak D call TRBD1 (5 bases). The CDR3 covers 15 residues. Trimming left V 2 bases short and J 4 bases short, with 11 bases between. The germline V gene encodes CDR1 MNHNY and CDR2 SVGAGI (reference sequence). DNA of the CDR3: TGTGCCAGCAGTTACGAAAGGACAACCACCGGGGAGCTGTTTTTT. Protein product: CASSYERTTTGELFF.

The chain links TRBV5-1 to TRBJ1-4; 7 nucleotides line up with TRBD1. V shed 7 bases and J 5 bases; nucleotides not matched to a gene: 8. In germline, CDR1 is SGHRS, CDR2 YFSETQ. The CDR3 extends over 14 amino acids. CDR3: CASRAGGSNEKLFF. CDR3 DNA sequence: TGCGCCAGCCGAGCAGGGGGATCAAATGAAAAACTGTTTTTT.

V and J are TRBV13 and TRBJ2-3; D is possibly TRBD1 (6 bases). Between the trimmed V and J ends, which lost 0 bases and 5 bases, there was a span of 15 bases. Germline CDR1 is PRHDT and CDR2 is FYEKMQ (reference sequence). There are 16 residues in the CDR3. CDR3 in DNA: TGTGCCAGCAGCTTAGGCTCCCTAGGGGGTATAGATACGCAGTATTTT. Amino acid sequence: CASSLGSLGGIDTQYF.

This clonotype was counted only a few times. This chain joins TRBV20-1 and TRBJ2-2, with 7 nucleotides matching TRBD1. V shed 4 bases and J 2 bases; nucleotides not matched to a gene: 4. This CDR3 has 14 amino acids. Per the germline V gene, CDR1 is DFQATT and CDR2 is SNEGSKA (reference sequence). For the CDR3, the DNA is TGCAGTGCTACCGGGACAGCTAACACCGGGGAGCTGTTTTTT. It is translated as CSATGTANTGELFF.

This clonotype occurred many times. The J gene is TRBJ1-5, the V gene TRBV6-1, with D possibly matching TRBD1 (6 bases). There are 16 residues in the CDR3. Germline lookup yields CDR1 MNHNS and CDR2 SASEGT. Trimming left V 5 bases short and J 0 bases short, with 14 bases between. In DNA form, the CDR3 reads TGTGCCAGCAGTAAAGGGACAACTAATAGCAATCAGCCCCAGCATTTT. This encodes CASSKGTTNSNQPQHF.

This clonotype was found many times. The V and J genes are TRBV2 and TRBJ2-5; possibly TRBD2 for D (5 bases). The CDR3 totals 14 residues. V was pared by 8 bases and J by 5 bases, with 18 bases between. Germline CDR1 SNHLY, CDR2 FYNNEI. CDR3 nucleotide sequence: TGTGCCAGCCCGCCCCGGAGGAATGACGAGACCCAGTACTTC. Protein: CASPPRRNDETQYF.

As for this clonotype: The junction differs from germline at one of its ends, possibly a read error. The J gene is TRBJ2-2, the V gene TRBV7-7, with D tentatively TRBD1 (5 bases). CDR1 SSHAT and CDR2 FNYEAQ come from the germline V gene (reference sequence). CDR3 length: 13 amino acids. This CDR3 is CASSLRRGGELFF. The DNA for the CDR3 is TGTGCTAGCAGCTTACGAAGGGGAGGGGAGCTGTTTTTT.

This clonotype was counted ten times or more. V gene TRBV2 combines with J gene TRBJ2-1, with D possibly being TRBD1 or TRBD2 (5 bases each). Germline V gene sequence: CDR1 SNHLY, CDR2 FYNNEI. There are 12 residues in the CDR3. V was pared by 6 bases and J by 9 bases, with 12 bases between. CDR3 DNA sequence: TGTGCCAGCAGAGGGTCTGGGGGTGAGCAGTTCTTC. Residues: CASRGSGGEQFF. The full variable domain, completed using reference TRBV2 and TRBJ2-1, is EPEVTQTPSHQVTQMGQEVILRCVPISNHLYFYWYRQILGQKVEFLVSFYNNEISEKSEIFDDQFSVERPDGSNFTLKIRSTKLEDSAMYFCASRGSGGEQFFGPGTRLTVL.

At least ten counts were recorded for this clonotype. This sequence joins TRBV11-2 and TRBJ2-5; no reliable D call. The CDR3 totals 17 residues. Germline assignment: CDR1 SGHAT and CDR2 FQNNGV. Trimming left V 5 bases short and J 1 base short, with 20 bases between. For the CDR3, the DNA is TGTGCCAGCAGCCAAGAATTTCCGTCAAACTTCCAAGAGACCCAGTACTTC. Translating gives CASSQEFPSNFQETQYF.

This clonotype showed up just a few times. In DNA, the CDR3 is TGTGCCAGCAGCCTAATCACCGCCGGGACAGGGATTGCAGATACGCAGTATTTT. Protein sequence: CASSLITAGTGIADTQYF. This chain joins TRBV7-8 and TRBJ2-3; 9 positions match TRBD1. Trimming took 5 bases from V and 4 from J; bases not matched to a gene: 16. Germline V gene data show CDR1 as SGHVS and CDR2 as FQNEAQ. The length of the CDR3 is 18 residues.

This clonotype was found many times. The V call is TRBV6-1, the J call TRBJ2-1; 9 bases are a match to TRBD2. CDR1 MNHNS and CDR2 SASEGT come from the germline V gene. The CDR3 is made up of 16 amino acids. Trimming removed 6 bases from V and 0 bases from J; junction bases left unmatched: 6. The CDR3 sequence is CASSLNSGSSYNEQFF. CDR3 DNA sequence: TGTGCCAGCAGCCTTAATAGCGGGAGCTCCTACAATGAGCAGTTCTTC.

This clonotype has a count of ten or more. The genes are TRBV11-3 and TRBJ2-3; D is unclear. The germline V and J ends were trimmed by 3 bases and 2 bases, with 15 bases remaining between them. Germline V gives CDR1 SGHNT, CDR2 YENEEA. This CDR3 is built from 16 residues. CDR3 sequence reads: CASSFLETQNTDTQYF. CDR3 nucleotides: TGTGCCAGCAGCTTCTTGGAGACACAAAACACAGATACGCAGTATTTT.